This T cell receptor beta chain was documented in a study of molecular identifiers for immune sequencing clone quantification. Background on the study: Replicate experiments divided RNA from about 21,000 or 97,000 naive CD8 cells into five parts and sequenced four. Study observations and caveats: Naive cells had under 1% of molecules in clones above 20 RNA copies, effectors over 97%.

Methods described previously, with TCR primers listed, were used for bulk TCR libraries. TCRdb reprocessed the PCR reads with MiXCR, giving one entry per CDR3 protein. The data hold about 630,000 distinct CDR3 sequences, with about 25% observed a single time. V was clipped by 2 bases and J by 1 base, with 9 bases between them. The CDR3 consists of 15 residues. Germline V gene lookup returns CDR1 SGHRS and CDR2 YFSETQ. Naive CD8 T cells were sorted as CD8+CD4-CCR7+CD45RA+. This clonotype was counted many times. No antigen is known for it. The chain recombines TRBV5-1 with TRBJ2-2; D is perhaps TRBD2 (6 bases). The receptor was derived from a human donor in good health. Some libraries in this study had Jurkat cell RNA spiked in. Sequencing was done on a sample of naive CD8+ T cells from blood, with Jurkat cell RNA spiked in. The subset here: FACS-sorted CD8+CD4-CCR7+CD45RA+ naive T cells. Here the CDR3 DNA reads TGCGCCAGCAGCTTCGCTAGCGAGAACACCGGGGAGCTGTTTTTT. Translating it yields CASSFASENTGELFF.